Below, one TCR beta chain is given with its context. The source of the sample is a study of multiple sclerosis patients with progressive multifocal leukoencephalopathy. Time point of the sample: before natalizumab initiation. The data were produced by immunoSEQ multiplex PCR, yet TCRdb's version contains in-frame clones alone and is incomplete. The data contain roughly 30,000 clones, approximately 90% of them seen just once; the ten biggest clones take up over 0.95%. V dropped 4 bases and J dropped 1; count of bases not matched to a gene: 5. There are 15 residues in the CDR3. The germline gives CDR1 SGHDT, CDR2 YYEEEE.

This sequence originates from a human donor with multiple sclerosis. The chain links TRBV5-6 to TRBJ1-1; TRBD1 agrees at 9 bases. The sequenced sample was PBMCs. The DNA for the CDR3 is TGTGCCAGCAGCAGACCGACAGGGGGGAACACTGAAGCTTTCTTT. It encodes CASSRPTGGNTEAFF. The whole variable domain, filled in from reference TRBV5-6 and TRBJ1-1, reads DAGVTQSPTHLIKTRGQQVTLRCSPKSGHDTVSWYQQALGQGPQFIFQYYEEEERQRGNFPDRFSGHQFPNYSSELNVNALLLGDSALYLCASSRPTGGNTEAFFGQGTRLTVV.